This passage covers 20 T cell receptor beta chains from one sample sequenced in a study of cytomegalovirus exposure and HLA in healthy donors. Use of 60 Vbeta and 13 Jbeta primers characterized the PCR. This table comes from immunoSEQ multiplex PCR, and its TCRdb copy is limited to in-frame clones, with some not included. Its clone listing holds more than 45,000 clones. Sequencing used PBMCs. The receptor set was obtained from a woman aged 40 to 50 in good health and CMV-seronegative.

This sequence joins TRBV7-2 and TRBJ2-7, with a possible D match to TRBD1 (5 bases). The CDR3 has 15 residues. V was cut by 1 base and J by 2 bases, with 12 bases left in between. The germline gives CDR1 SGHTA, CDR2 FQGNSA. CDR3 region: CASSLGSGKAYEQYF. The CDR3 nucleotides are TGTGCCAGCAGCTTAGGTTCAGGGAAGGCCTACGAGCAGTACTTC.

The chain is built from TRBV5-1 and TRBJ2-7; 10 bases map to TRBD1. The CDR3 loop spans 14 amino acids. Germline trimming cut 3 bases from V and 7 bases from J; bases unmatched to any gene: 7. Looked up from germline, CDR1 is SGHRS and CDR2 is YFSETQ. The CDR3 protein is CASSSGQGGGEQYF. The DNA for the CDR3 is TGCGCCAGCAGCTCCGGACAGGGGGGTGGAGAGCAGTACTTC.

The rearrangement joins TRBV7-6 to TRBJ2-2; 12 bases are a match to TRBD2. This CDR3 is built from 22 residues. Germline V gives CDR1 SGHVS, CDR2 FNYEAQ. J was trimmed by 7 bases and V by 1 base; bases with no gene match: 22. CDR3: CASSLESPGLAGNLRVSGELFF. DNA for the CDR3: TGTGCCAGCAGCTTAGAATCTCCAGGACTAGCGGGGAATCTCCGGGTTAGCGGGGAGCTGTTTTTT.

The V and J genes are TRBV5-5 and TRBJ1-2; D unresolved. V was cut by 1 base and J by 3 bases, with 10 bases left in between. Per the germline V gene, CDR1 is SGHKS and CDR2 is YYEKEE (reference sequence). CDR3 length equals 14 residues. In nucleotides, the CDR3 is TGTGCCAGCAGCTTGTTCGGTACGGACTATGGCTACACCTTC. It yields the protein CASSLFGTDYGYTF.

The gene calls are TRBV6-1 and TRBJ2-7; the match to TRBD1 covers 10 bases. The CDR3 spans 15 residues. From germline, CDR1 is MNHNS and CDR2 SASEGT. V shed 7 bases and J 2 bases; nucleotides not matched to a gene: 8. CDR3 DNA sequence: TGTGCCAGCAACGGCCCGGGACAGGGGACCTACGAGCAGTACTTC. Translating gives CASNGPGQGTYEQYF.

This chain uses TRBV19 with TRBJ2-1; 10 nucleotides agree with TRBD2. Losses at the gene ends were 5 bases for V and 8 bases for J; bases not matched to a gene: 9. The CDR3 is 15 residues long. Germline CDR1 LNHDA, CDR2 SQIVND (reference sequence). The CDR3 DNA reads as TGTGCCAGTAGTGATCTAGCGGGAGTAGCAGATGAGCAGTTCTTC. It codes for CASSDLAGVADEQFF.

The CDR3 sequence is CASSLEWRGGEGETQYF. In DNA form, the CDR3 reads TGTGCCAGCAGCTTAGAATGGCGGGGGGGCGAGGGGGAGACCCAGTACTTC. The chain uses TRBV7-6 and TRBJ2-5; the match to TRBD2 covers 9 bases. Germline CDR1 reads SGHVS; CDR2 reads FNYEAQ. The CDR3 contains 17 residues. V lost 1 base, J lost 5 bases, and 11 bases stayed unmatched.

The CDR3: CASSYRAGGQDNEQFF. CDR3 bases: TGTGCCAGCAGTTACAGAGCGGGAGGGCAAGACAATGAGCAGTTCTTC. The chain has TRBV6-5 and TRBJ2-1; 10 positions agree with TRBD2. The junction had 6 bases not matched to a gene; V was cut back by 2 bases and J by 5 bases. Germline values: CDR1 MNHEY, CDR2 SVGAGI. This CDR3 spans 16 amino acids.

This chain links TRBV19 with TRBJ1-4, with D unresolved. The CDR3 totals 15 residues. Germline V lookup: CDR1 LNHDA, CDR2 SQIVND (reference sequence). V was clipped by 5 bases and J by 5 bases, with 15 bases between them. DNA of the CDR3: TGTGCCAGTAGTGATAGAGGAAAGGTGAATGAAAAACTGTTTTTT. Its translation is CASSDRGKVNEKLFF.

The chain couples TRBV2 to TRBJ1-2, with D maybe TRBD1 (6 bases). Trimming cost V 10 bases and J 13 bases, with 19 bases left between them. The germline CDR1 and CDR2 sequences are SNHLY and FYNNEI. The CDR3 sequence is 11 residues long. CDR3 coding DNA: TGTGCCACAGGGGACCGACGAATCGGCACCTTC. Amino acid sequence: CATGDRRIGTF.

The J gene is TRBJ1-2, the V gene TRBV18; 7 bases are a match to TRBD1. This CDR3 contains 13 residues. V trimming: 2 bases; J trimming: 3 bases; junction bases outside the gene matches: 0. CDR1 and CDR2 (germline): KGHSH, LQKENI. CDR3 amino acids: CASSPTGDYGYTF. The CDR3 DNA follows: TGTGCCAGCTCACCAACAGGGGACTATGGCTACACCTTC.

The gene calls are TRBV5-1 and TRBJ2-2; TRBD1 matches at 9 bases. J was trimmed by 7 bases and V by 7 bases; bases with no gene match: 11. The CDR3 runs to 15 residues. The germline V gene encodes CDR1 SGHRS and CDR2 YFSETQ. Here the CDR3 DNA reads TGCGCCAGCCAGGCCACAGGGGGCCGTAACGGGGAGCTGTTTTTT. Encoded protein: CASQATGGRNGELFF.

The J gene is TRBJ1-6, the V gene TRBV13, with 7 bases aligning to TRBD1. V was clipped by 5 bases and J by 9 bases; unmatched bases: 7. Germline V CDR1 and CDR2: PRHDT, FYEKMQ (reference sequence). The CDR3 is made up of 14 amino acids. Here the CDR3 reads CASSTGTDSSPLHF. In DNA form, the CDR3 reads TGTGCCAGCAGCACCGGGACAGACAGTTCACCCCTCCACTTT.

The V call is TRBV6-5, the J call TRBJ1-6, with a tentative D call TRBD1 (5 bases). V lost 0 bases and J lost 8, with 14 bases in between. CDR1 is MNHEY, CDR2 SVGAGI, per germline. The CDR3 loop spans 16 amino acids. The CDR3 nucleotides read TGTGCCAGCAGTTACTCTGGAGGGGATAAGGATTCACCCCTCCACTTT. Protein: CASSYSGGDKDSPLHF.

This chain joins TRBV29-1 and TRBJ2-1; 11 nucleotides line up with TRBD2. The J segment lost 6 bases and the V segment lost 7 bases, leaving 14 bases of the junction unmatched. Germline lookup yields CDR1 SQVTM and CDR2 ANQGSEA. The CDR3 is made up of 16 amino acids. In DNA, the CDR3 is TGCAGCGCTAACGGCGGGCTAGCGGGAGGACTCAATGAGCAGTTCTTC. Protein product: CSANGGLAGGLNEQFF.

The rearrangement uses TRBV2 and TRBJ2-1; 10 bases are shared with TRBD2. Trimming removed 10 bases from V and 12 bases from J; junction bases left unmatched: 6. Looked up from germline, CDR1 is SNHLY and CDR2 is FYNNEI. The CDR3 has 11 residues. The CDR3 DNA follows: TGTGCCACGTCTAGCGGGAGACGGCAGTTCTTC. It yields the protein CATSSGRRQFF.

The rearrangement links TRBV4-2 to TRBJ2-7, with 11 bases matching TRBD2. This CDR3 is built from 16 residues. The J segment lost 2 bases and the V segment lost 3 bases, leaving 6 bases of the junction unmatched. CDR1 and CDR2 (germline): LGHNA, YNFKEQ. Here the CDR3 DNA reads TGTGCCAGCAGCCATAACCCGGGACTAGCGGCCTACGAGCAGTACTTC. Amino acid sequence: CASSHNPGLAAYEQYF.

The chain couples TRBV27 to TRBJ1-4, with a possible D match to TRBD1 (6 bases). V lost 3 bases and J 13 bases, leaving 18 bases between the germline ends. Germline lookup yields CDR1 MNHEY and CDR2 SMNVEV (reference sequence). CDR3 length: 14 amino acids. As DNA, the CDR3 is TGTGCCAGCAGTTTCGGGACAAGGGACGGAGGACTGTTTTTT. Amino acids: CASSFGTRDGGLFF.

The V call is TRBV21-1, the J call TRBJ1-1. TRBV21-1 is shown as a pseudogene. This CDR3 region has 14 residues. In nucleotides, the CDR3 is TGTGCCAGCATCCGGGGGGGCCCCGGGAGGGAAGCTTTCTTT. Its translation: CASIRGGPGREAFF.

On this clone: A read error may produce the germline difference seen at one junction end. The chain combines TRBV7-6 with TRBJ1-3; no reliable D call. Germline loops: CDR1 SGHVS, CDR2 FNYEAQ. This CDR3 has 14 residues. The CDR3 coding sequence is TGTGCCAGCACCCTTACGGGGATTGGAAACAACATATATTTT. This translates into CASTLTGIGNNIYF. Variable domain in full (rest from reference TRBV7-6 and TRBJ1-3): GAGVSQSPRYKVTKRGQDVALRCDPISGHVSLYWYRQALGQGPEFLTYFNYEAQQDKSGLPNDRFSAERPEGSISTLTIQRTEQRDSAMYRCASTLTGIGNNIYFGEGSWLTVV.